A selection of T cell receptor beta chains follows, all from one sample in a study of STAT5B mutations in CD4+ large granular lymphocyte leukemia. Profiled with immunoSEQ multiplex PCR; TCRdb holds only in-frame clones, not every one. The sample includes about 45,000 clones, approximately 86% of them seen just once. Sequences were obtained from CD4+ T cells from blood buffy coats. These receptors originate from a human donor in good health. Each CDR3 is given with its conserved first and last residue. The order of the fields is V gene, J gene, D gene, clone size, CDR3 protein, CDR3 DNA. A D gene is named only where the DNA matches it firmly. Some rows have no size entry. The others give once, few or many, or a class for an expanded clone.

TRBV19,TRBJ2-7,TRBD1,few,CASSIGTGRSYEQYF,TGTGCCAGTAGTATTGGGACAGGGAGAAGTTACGAGCAGTACTTC
TRBV4-1,TRBJ1-5,-,-,CASSQRQVDQPQHF,TGCGCCAGCAGCCAAAGGCAGGTTGATCAGCCCCAGCATTTT
TRBV30,TRBJ2-1,TRBD2,-,CAWKIAGTYSTYNEQFF,TGTGCCTGGAAAATAGCGGGTACGTACTCGACTTACAATGAGCAGTTCTTC
TRBV11-2,TRBJ2-7,TRBD2,-,CASSSPGLAGVSYEQYF,TGTGCCAGCAGCTCCCCGGGACTAGCGGGAGTCTCCTACGAGCAGTACTTC
TRBV7-2,TRBJ2-5,TRBD2,-,CASSLGAGVGQETQYF,TGTGCCAGCAGCTTAGGAGCGGGAGTAGGTCAAGAGACCCAGTACTTC
TRBV5-1,TRBJ2-7,TRBD1,-,CASRLRDSFYEQYF,TGCGCCAGCAGACTCCGGGACAGTTTCTACGAGCAGTACTTC
TRBV15,TRBJ1-2,-,-,CATSPGSAGYTF,TGTGCCACGAGCCCGGGAAGCGCGGGCTACACCTTC
TRBV10-3,TRBJ2-5,TRBD1,-,CAISGQGGEETQYF,TGTGCCATCAGCGGACAGGGGGGCGAAGAGACCCAGTACTTC
TRBV7-9,TRBJ2-3,TRBD1,-,CASSHRGRGQGADTQYF,TGTGCCAGCAGCCATAGAGGAAGGGGACAGGGGGCAGATACGCAGTATTTT
TRBV10-1,TRBJ2-7,-,few,CASWTARRFYEQYF,TGCGCCAGCTGGACAGCGCGTCGTTTCTACGAGCAGTACTTC
TRBV4-1,TRBJ2-3,-,once,CASSQVNTVTDTQYF,TGCGCCAGCAGCCAAGTTAATACAGTCACAGATACGCAGTATTTT
TRBV19,TRBJ2-7,-,-,CASRAVEAYEQYF,TGTGCCAGTAGGGCAGTGGAGGCCTACGAGCAGTACTTC